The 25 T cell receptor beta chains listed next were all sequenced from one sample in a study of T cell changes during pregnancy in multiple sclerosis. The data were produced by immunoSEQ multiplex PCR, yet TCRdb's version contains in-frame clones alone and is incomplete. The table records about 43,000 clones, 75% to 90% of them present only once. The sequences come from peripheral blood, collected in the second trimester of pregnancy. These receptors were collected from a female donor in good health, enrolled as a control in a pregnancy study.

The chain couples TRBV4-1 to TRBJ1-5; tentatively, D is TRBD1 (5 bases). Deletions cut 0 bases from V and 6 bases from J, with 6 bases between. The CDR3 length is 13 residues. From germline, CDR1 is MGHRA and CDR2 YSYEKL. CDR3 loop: CASSQEGGQPQHF. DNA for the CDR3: TGCGCCAGCAGCCAAGAGGGGGGTCAGCCCCAGCATTTT.

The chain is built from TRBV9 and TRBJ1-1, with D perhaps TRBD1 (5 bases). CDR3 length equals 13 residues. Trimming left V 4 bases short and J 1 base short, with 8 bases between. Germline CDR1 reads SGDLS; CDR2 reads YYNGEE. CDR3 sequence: CASSPGGNTEAFF. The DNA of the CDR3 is TGTGCCAGCAGCCCGGGGGGGAACACTGAAGCTTTCTTT.

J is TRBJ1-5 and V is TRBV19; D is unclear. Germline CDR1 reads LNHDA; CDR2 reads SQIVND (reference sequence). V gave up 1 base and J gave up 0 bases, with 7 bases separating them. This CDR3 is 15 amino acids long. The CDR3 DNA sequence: TGTGCCAGTAGTATAGGAGTGAATAGCAATCAGCCCCAGCATTTT. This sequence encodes CASSIGVNSNQPQHF.

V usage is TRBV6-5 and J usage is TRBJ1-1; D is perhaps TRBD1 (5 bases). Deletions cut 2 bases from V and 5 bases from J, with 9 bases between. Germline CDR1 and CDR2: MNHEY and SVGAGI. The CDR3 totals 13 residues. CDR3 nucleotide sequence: TGTGCCAGCAGTTACGACAGTGGTACTGAAGCTTTCTTT. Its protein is CASSYDSGTEAFF.

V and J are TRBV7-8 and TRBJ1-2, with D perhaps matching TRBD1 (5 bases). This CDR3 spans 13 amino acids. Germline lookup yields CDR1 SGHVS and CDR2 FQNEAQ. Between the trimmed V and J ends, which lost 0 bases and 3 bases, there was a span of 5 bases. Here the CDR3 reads CASSLAGHYGYTF. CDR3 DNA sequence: TGTGCCAGCAGCTTAGCGGGGCACTATGGCTACACCTTC.

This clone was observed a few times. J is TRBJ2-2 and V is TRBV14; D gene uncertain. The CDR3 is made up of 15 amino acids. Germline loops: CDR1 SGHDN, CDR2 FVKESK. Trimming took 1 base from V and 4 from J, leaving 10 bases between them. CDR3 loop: CASSQAKRSTGELFF. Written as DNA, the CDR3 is TGTGCCAGCAGCCAAGCCAAAAGGAGCACCGGGGAGCTGTTTTTT. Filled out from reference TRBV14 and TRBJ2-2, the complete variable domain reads EAGVTQFPSHSVIEKGQTVTLRCDPISGHDNLYWYRRVMGKEIKFLLHFVKESKQDESGMPNNRFLAERTGGTYSTLKVQPAELEDSGVYFCASSQAKRSTGELFFGEGSRLTVL.

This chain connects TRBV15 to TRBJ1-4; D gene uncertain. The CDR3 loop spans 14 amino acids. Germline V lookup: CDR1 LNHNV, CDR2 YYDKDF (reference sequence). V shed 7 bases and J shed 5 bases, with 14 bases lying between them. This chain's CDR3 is CATTPGGLNEKLFF. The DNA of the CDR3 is TGTGCCACCACCCCCGGCGGCTTGAATGAAAAACTGTTTTTT.

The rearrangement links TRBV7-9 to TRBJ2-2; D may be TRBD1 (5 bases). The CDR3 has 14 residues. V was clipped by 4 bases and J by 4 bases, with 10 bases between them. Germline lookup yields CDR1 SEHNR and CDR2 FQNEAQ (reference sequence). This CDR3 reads CASSSGIGTGELFF. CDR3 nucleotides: TGTGCCAGCAGCTCAGGGATAGGCACCGGGGAGCTGTTTTTT. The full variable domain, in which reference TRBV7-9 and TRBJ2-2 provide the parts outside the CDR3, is DTGVSQNPRHKITKRGQNVTFRCDPISEHNRLYWYRQTLGQGPEFLTYFQNEAQLEKSRLLSDRFSAERPKGSFSTLEIQRTEQGDSAMYLCASSSGIGTGELFFGEGSRLTVL.

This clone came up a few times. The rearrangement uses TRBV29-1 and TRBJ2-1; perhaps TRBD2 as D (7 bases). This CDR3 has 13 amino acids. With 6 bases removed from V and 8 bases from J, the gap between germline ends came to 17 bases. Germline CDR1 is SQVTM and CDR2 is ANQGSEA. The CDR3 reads CSVGGIQGYEQFF. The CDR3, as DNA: TGCAGCGTGGGGGGGATACAGGGCTATGAGCAGTTCTTC.

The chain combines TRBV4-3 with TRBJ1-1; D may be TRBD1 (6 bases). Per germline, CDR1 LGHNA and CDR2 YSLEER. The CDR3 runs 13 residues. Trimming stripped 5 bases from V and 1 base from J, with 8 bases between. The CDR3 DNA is TGCGCCAGCAGCATGACAGGGAACACTGAAGCTTTCTTT. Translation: CASSMTGNTEAFF.

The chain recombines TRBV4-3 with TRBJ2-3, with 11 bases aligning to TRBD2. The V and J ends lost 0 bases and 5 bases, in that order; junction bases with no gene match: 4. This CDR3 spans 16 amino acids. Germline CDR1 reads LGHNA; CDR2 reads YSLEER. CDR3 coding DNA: TGCGCCAGCAGCCAAGAAGTAGCGGGGGGGGAAGATACGCAGTATTTT. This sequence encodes CASSQEVAGGEDTQYF.

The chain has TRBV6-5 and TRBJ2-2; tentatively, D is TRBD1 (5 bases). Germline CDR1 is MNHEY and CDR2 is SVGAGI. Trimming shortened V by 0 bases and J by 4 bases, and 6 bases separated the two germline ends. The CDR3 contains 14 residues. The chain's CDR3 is CASSYSGVTGELFF. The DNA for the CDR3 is TGTGCCAGCAGTTACTCAGGGGTCACCGGGGAGCTGTTTTTT.

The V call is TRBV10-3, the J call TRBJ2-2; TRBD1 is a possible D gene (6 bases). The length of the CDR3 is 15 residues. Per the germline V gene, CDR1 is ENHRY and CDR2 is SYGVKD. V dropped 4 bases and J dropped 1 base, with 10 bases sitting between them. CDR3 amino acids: CAISGGPQNTGELFF. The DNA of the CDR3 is TGTGCCATCAGTGGGGGGCCACAGAACACCGGGGAGCTGTTTTTT.

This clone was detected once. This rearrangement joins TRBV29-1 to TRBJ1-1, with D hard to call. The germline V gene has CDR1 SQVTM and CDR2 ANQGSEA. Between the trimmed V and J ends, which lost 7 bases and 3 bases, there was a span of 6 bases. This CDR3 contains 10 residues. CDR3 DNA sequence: TGCAGCGCCCGGGACACTGAAGCTTTCTTT. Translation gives CSARDTEAFF.

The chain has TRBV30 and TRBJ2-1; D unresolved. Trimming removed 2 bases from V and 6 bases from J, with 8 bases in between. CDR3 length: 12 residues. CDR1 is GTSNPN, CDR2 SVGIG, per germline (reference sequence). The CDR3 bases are TGTGCCTGGAGTCCCAGTTTCAATGAGCAGTTCTTC. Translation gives CAWSPSFNEQFF.

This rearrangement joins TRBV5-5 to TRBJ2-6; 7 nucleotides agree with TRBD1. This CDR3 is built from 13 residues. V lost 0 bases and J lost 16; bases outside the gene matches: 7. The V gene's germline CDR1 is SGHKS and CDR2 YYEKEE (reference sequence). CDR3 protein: CASSLGTGLWLTF. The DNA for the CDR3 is TGTGCCAGCAGCTTGGGGACAGGTCTCTGGCTGACTTTC.

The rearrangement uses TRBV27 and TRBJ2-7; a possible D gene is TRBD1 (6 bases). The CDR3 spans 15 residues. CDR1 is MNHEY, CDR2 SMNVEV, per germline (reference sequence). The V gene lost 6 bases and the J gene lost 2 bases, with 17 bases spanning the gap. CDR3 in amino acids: CASRPLDRQTYEQYF. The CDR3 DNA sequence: TGTGCCAGCAGGCCCCTTGACAGGCAAACCTACGAGCAGTACTTC.

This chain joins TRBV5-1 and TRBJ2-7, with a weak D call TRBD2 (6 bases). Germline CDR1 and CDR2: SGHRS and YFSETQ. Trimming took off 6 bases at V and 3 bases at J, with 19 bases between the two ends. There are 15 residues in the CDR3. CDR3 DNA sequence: TGCGCCAGCACCCTCCGACTAGGAGGAATCTACGAGCAGTACTTC. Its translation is CASTLRLGGIYEQYF.

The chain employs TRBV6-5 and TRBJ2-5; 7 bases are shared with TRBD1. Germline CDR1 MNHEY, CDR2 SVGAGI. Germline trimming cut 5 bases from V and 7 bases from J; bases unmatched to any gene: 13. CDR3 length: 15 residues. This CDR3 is CASSVLGQVVGTQYF. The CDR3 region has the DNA TGTGCCAGCAGTGTCCTCGGACAGGTGGTAGGGACCCAGTACTTC.

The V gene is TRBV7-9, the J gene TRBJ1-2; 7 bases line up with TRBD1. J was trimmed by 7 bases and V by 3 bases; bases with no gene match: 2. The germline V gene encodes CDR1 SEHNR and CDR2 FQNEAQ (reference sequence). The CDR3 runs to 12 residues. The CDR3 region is CASSFNRGGYTF. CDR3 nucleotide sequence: TGTGCCAGCAGCTTCAACAGGGGTGGCTACACCTTC.

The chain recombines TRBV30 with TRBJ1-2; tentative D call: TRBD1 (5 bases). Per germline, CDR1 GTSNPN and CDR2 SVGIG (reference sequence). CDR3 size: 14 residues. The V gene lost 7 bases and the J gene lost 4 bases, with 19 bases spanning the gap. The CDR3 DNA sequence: TGTGCCTCCGCAGCAGTTGGGCAGGGCTATGGCTACACCTTC. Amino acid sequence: CASAAVGQGYGYTF.

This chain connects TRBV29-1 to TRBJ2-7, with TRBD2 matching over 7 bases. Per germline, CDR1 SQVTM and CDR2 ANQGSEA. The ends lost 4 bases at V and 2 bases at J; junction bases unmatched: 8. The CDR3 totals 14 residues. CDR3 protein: CSVGGASGTYEQYF. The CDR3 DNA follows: TGCAGCGTTGGCGGGGCTAGCGGAACCTACGAGCAGTACTTC.

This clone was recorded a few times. The CDR3 sequence: CRPQGGTEAFF. For the CDR3, the DNA is TGCAGACCCCAAGGGGGCACTGAAGCTTTCTTT. This chain joins TRBV20-1 and TRBJ1-1; D perhaps matches TRBD1 (6 bases). There are 11 residues in the CDR3. Germline V gene lookup returns CDR1 DFQATT and CDR2 SNEGSKA (reference sequence).

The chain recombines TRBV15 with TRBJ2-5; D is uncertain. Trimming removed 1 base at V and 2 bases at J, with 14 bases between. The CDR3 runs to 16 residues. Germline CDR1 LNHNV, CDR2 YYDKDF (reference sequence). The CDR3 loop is CATSRGGTSEQETQYF. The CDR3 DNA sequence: TGTGCCACCAGCAGAGGCGGTACCTCCGAACAAGAGACCCAGTACTTC. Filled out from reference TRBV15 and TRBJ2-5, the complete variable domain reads DAMVIQNPRYQVTQFGKPVTLSCSQTLNHNVMYWYQQKSSQAPKLLFHYYDKDFNNEADTPDNFQSRRPNTSFCFLDIRSPGLGDTAMYLCATSRGGTSEQETQYFGPGTRLLVL.

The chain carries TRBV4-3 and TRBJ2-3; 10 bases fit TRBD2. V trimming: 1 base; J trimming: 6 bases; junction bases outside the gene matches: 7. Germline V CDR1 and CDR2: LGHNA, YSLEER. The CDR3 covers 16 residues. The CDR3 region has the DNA TGCGCCAGCAGCCAAGGGACTAGCGGCGTTCAGGATACGCAGTATTTT. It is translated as CASSQGTSGVQDTQYF.